This entry concerns a single T cell receptor beta chain. TCRdb keeps only in-frame clones here, not all; method: immunoSEQ multiplex PCR. The sample yields roughly 120,000 clones, under 85% seen once. These data belong to a study of T cell responses to AZD1222 COVID-19 vaccine. This CDR3 has 15 residues. Trimming at V came to 4 bases and at J to 9 bases, leaving 10 bases not matched to a gene. The germline CDR1 and CDR2 sequences are SGHTA and FQGNSA. V is TRBV7-2 and J is TRBJ2-5; 11 bases fit TRBD2. Specimen: peripheral blood, collected on day 0 of AZD1222 vaccination. This clonotype was sampled from an adult in good health. The CDR3, as DNA: TGTGCCAGCAGCTCCGCACCACTAGCGGGAGCGCCCCAGTACTTC. It codes for CASSSAPLAGAPQYF.